The 27 T cell receptor beta chains reported below all come from one sample, sequenced in a study of CD8+ T cells in alopecia areata. In each case, RNA was isolated and then reverse transcribed into cDNA as the sequencing template. Repertoires were generated with immunoSEQ multiplex PCR, while TCRdb's copy carries only in-frame clones and drops some. There are about 140,000 clones in the sample; around 86% occur only once, and less than 15% lies in the top ten. Treatment denoted: oral pan-JAK inhibitor, 5-10 mg twice daily. Material: CD8+ T cells sorted from blood, obtained at week 4, from a patient treated with tofacitinib. The origin of the receptors is a human donor with alopecia areata.

In nucleotides, the CDR3 is TGTGCCGGCCACTCCCCCGAGGCAGATACGCAGTATTTT. Its protein product is CAGHSPEADTQYF. The V gene is TRBV2, the J gene TRBJ2-3; D is uncertain. This CDR3 is 13 amino acids long. From germline, CDR1 is SNHLY and CDR2 FYNNEI. Deletions cut 11 bases from V and 4 bases from J, with 16 bases between.

The genes are TRBV5-6 and TRBJ2-7; D remains unclear. There are 14 residues in the CDR3. CDR1 and CDR2 from the germline V gene are SGHDT and YYEEEE. V was cut by 1 base and J by 6 bases, with 14 bases left in between. The CDR3 DNA is TGTGCCAGCAGCTTGCGGGCAGCCCCGGGCGAGCAGTACTTC. The encoded protein is CASSLRAAPGEQYF.

The chain has TRBV30 and TRBJ2-3; 8 bases match TRBD2. The V gene's germline CDR1 is GTSNPN and CDR2 SVGIG (reference sequence). Germline trimming cut 4 bases from V and 1 base from J; bases unmatched to any gene: 4. The length of the CDR3 is 14 residues. The DNA of the CDR3 is TGTGCCTGGACCCGGGGGGGCCGCACAGATACGCAGTATTTT. Amino acids: CAWTRGGRTDTQYF. Combining the CDR3 with reference TRBV30 and TRBJ2-3 gives the whole variable domain SQTIHQWPATLVQPVGSPLSLECTVEGTSNPNLYWYRQAAGRGLQLLFYSVGIGQISSEVPQNLSASRPQDRQFILSSKKLLLSDSGFYLCAWTRGGRTDTQYFGPGTRLTVL.

The chain employs TRBV2 and TRBJ1-1; D is perhaps TRBD1 (5 bases). In germline, CDR1 is SNHLY, CDR2 FYNNEI. V lost 6 bases to trimming and J lost 0 bases, with 11 bases between them. This CDR3 region has 14 residues. This CDR3 reads CASSPGGLNTEAFF. In DNA form, the CDR3 reads TGTGCCAGCAGCCCGGGGGGTCTGAACACTGAAGCTTTCTTT.

The chain recombines TRBV27 with TRBJ2-1; D might be TRBD1 (6 bases). Trimming cost V 5 bases and J 6 bases, with 11 bases left between them. The V gene's germline CDR1 is MNHEY and CDR2 SMNVEV (reference sequence). The CDR3 consists of 13 residues. The CDR3 here is CASSLQGINEQFF. The CDR3 DNA follows: TGTGCCAGCAGTCTACAGGGTATCAATGAGCAGTTCTTC.

The chain has TRBV29-1 and TRBJ2-1; 13 bases line up with TRBD2. CDR3 length: 15 residues. Trimming took 0 bases from V and 7 from J; bases not matched to a gene: 3. Germline V lookup: CDR1 SQVTM, CDR2 ANQGSEA. The CDR3 loop is CSVEEEGLAGNEQFF. The CDR3 DNA reads TGCAGCGTTGAAGAGGAGGGACTAGCGGGAAATGAGCAGTTCTTC.

On this clone: The same CDR3 is also encoded by other DNA sequences in this sample. The V call is TRBV27, the J call TRBJ2-7, with D unclear. This CDR3 contains 13 residues. Germline CDR1 MNHEY, CDR2 SMNVEV (reference sequence). V lost 6 bases, J lost 0 bases, and 9 bases lay in between. The CDR3 loop reads CASSPSSSYEQYF. For the CDR3, the DNA is TGTGCCAGCAGCCCCTCAAGCTCCTACGAGCAGTACTTC.

J is TRBJ2-7 and V is TRBV10-1, with 9 nucleotides matching TRBD1. Germline CDR1 WNHNN, CDR2 SYGVQD (reference sequence). The junction had 5 bases not matched to a gene; V was cut back by 8 bases and J by 6 bases. The CDR3 sequence is 12 residues long. DNA of the CDR3: TGCGCCAGCCCCGGGACAGGGACCGAGCAGTACTTC. It codes for CASPGTGTEQYF.

The chain employs TRBV4-1 and TRBJ1-3; D uncertain. Trimming took 3 bases from V and 0 from J, leaving 9 bases between them. Germline CDR1 MGHRA, CDR2 YSYEKL. The CDR3 spans 15 residues. The CDR3 coding sequence is TGCGCCAGCAGCCAGTCGTTGTTCTCTGGAAACACCATATATTTT. Translating gives CASSQSLFSGNTIYF.

The chain uses TRBV29-1 and TRBJ2-7; TRBD2 agrees at 9 bases. Germline CDR1 and CDR2: SQVTM and ANQGSEA. V lost 1 base and J lost 3; bases outside the gene matches: 4. The CDR3 loop spans 14 amino acids. The CDR3 DNA reads as TGCAGCGTTGAAGGTAGCGGGGGTATCTACGAGCAGTACTTC. This sequence encodes CSVEGSGGIYEQYF.

The genes are TRBV29-1 and TRBJ1-1; possibly TRBD1 for D (6 bases). Trimming removed 2 bases at V and 6 bases at J, with 13 bases between. The CDR3 has 13 amino acids. CDR1 is SQVTM and CDR2 is ANQGSEA in the germline V gene. CDR3 DNA: TGCAGCGTTGAAACTGGACAGTCCCCTGAAGCTTTCTTT. It encodes CSVETGQSPEAFF.

The chain's CDR3 is CASSLADGGTEAFF. CDR3 sequence (DNA): TGTGCCAGCAGCTTAGCGGACGGGGGCACTGAAGCTTTCTTT. V and J are TRBV7-9 and TRBJ1-1, with a weak D call TRBD1 (5 bases). Trimming took 0 bases from V and 4 from J, leaving 9 bases between them. Germline values: CDR1 SEHNR, CDR2 FQNEAQ (reference sequence). The CDR3 extends over 14 amino acids.

This clone was counted a single time. The rearrangement links TRBV25-1 to TRBJ2-7, with 11 bases fitting TRBD1. With 1 base clipped from V and 4 bases from J, the junction kept 6 bases outside the gene matches. CDR1 is MGHDK and CDR2 is SYGVNS in the germline V gene. This CDR3 comprises 16 residues. The CDR3 spells CASSESGQGARYEQYF. CDR3 nucleotides: TGTGCCAGCAGTGAATCCGGACAGGGGGCGCGGTACGAGCAGTACTTC.

The chain joins TRBV6-5 to TRBJ2-7; possibly TRBD1 for D (5 bases). Per germline, CDR1 MNHEY and CDR2 SVGAGI. The length of the CDR3 is 15 residues. Trimming took off 8 bases at V and 0 bases at J, with 17 bases between the two ends. The CDR3 DNA is TGTGCCAGCCCCTCCACCGGCAGGGACTCCTACGAGCAGTACTTC. This encodes CASPSTGRDSYEQYF.

V and J are TRBV9 and TRBJ2-1; perhaps TRBD2 as D (6 bases). Germline V gene lookup returns CDR1 SGDLS and CDR2 YYNGEE. The CDR3 is 15 amino acids. The V gene lost 3 bases and the J gene lost 1 base, with 11 bases spanning the gap. CDR3 DNA: TGTGCCAGCAGCGGCCACGCGGGATCCTACAATGAGCAGTTCTTC. Encoded protein: CASSGHAGSYNEQFF. Filled out from reference TRBV9 and TRBJ2-1, the complete variable domain reads DSGVTQTPKHLITATGQRVTLRCSPRSGDLSVYWYQQSLDQGLQFLIQYYNGEERAKGNILERFSAQQFPDLHSELNLSSLELGDSALYFCASSGHAGSYNEQFFGPGTRLTVL.

The chain links TRBV27 to TRBJ1-3; D gene ambiguous. Germline V CDR1 and CDR2: MNHEY, SMNVEV (reference sequence). This CDR3 is 14 amino acids long. V lost 2 bases and J lost 0, with 5 bases in between. The CDR3: CASSLKASGNTIYF. The CDR3 DNA reads as TGTGCCAGCAGTTTAAAAGCCTCTGGAAACACCATATATTTT.

The V call is TRBV5-6, the J call TRBJ2-7, with 7 bases that match TRBD1. Trimming cost V 3 bases and J 5 bases; bases outside gene matches: 8. Germline V gene data show CDR1 as SGHDT and CDR2 as YYEEEE. The CDR3 contains 14 residues. The CDR3 DNA reads as TGTGCCAGCAGCTATACGGGACAGCCCCACGAGCAGTACTTC. Translated: CASSYTGQPHEQYF.

The chain has TRBV11-1 and TRBJ2-1, with unresolved D. The CDR3 length is 16 residues. The V end lost 1 base, the J end lost 0 bases, and 10 bases lay between the germline ends. Germline CDR1 and CDR2: SGHAT and FQDESV (reference sequence). The CDR3 bases are TGTGCCAGCAGCTTAGATTGGGCGAGCTCCTACAATGAGCAGTTCTTC. This encodes CASSLDWASSYNEQFF.

The chain joins TRBV29-1 to TRBJ2-7; 7 nucleotides match TRBD2. After removal of 7 bases from V and 1 base from J, the junction contained 7 bases not matched to a gene. The V gene's germline CDR1 is SQVTM and CDR2 ANQGSEA. The CDR3 contains 13 residues. CDR3 sequence reads: CSARETGSYEQYF. The CDR3 DNA is TGCAGCGCGCGGGAGACGGGGTCCTACGAGCAGTACTTC.

This chain uses TRBV6-4 with TRBJ2-1; maybe TRBD1 (6 bases). The CDR3 is 13 residues long. Germline CDR1 and CDR2: MRHNA and SNTAGT. V lost 2 bases to trimming and J lost 8 bases, with 10 bases between them. The CDR3 bases are TGTGCCAGCAGTGACCGGGACAAAGATGAGCAGTTCTTC. Translation: CASSDRDKDEQFF.

Worth noting for this clone: Germline and junction disagree at one end, which may indicate a read error. V and J are TRBV7-7 and TRBJ2-5; a possible D gene is TRBD2 (5 bases). The CDR3 has 15 amino acids. CDR1 is SSHAT and CDR2 is FNYEAQ in the germline V gene (reference sequence). CDR3 sequence reads: CASSLALGEQETQYF. DNA for the CDR3: TGTGCTAGCAGCTTAGCGCTCGGAGAGCAAGAGACCCAGTACTTC.

The rearrangement joins TRBV6-5 to TRBJ2-1; 13 positions match TRBD2. J gave up 9 bases and V 6 bases, and 8 bases lay outside the gene matches. This CDR3 has 15 residues. Germline V gives CDR1 MNHEY, CDR2 SVGAGI. As DNA, the CDR3 is TGTGCCAGCAGGTATACGGGACTAGCGGGGTCTGAGCAGTTCTTC. Its protein product is CASRYTGLAGSEQFF.

The chain employs TRBV27 and TRBJ2-3, with a tentative D call TRBD2 (6 bases). This CDR3 has 15 residues. The ends were cut back, 3 bases at V and 1 base at J, with 11 bases in the middle. The germline V gene encodes CDR1 MNHEY and CDR2 SMNVEV (reference sequence). CDR3 sequence reads: CASSFISSGTDTQYF. In DNA form, the CDR3 reads TGTGCCAGCAGTTTTATCTCTAGCGGCACAGATACGCAGTATTTT.

This clone was counted between two and nine times. The V and J genes are TRBV29-1 and TRBJ2-1; TRBD2 agrees at 7 bases. The V gene's germline CDR1 is SQVTM and CDR2 ANQGSEA. This CDR3 has 14 residues. Unmatched junction bases numbered 12, after V lost 6 bases and J lost 7 bases. In nucleotides, the CDR3 is TGCAGCGTCACCTCCCGGGGGGTTGGAAATGAGCAGTTCTTC. Its protein is CSVTSRGVGNEQFF.

The rearrangement uses TRBV11-2 and TRBJ2-2, with D possibly TRBD1 on 6 matching bases. The CDR3 is made up of 12 amino acids. With 5 bases removed from V and 10 bases from J, the gap between germline ends came to 11 bases. The germline CDR1 and CDR2 sequences are SGHAT and FQNNGV. CDR3 residues: CASSQTGKELFF. The CDR3 DNA reads TGTGCCAGCAGCCAAACAGGGAAGGAGCTGTTTTTT.

This chain uses TRBV15 with TRBJ1-4; D unclear. The CDR3 is 16 residues long. The V end lost 4 bases, the J end lost 5 bases, and 17 bases lay between the germline ends. Germline V gene data show CDR1 as LNHNV and CDR2 as YYDKDF (reference sequence). Written as DNA, the CDR3 is TGTGCCACCAGCACCTCCTCCGGTTCGGGAAATGAAAAACTGTTTTTT. Protein product: CATSTSSGSGNEKLFF.

V gene TRBV27 combines with J gene TRBJ2-1; 10 bases are shared with TRBD1. With 7 bases clipped from V and 9 bases from J, the junction kept 6 bases outside the gene matches. The CDR3 spans 13 residues. Germline CDR1 MNHEY, CDR2 SMNVEV (reference sequence). CDR3 nucleotide sequence: TGTGCCAGCACCGGGACAGGGGTCCGTGAGCAGTTCTTC. Amino acids: CASTGTGVREQFF.